This record concerns one T cell receptor (beta chain) sequence. The TCR beta library used iRepertoire HTBI primers with Arm-PCR amplification of CDR3. TCRdb reprocessed the multiplex PCR reads via MiXCR and lists one record per CDR3 protein. Counted here are some 560,000 distinct CDR3 sequences, about 16% occurring once; the ten biggest clones make up approximately 25%. This sample was included in a study of regulatory T cells in long-lasting Graves disease. There are 13 residues in the CDR3. V lost 4 bases to trimming and J lost 9 bases; unmatched junction nucleotides: 2. The germline CDR1 and CDR2 sequences are MNHEY and SMNVEV (reference sequence). Time point denoted: newly diagnosed GD, antithyroid drugs for less than 3 months. Researchers made the TCR library from RNA that was extracted from PBMCs. Each patient gave approximately 8.8 milliliters of EDTA-anticoagulated peripheral blood. The same sample was also used in a study of T cells in Graves' hyperthyroidism and ophthalmopathy. This second study notes: The primer set for the first-round RT-PCR of the TCR CDR3 was HTBI. Most thyroid clonotypes expanded above 0.001 appeared in blood too.

The TCR comes from a woman between 40 and 65 years old with Graves disease. The sequencing here drew on peripheral blood mononuclear cells (PBMCs), taken at new diagnosis, from a patient treated with antithyroid drugs. V is TRBV27 and J is TRBJ2-5, with 13 bases lining up with TRBD2. DNA of the CDR3: TGTGCCAGCAGTTGGGGACTAGCGGGGCCCCAGTACTTC. It translates to CASSWGLAGPQYF.